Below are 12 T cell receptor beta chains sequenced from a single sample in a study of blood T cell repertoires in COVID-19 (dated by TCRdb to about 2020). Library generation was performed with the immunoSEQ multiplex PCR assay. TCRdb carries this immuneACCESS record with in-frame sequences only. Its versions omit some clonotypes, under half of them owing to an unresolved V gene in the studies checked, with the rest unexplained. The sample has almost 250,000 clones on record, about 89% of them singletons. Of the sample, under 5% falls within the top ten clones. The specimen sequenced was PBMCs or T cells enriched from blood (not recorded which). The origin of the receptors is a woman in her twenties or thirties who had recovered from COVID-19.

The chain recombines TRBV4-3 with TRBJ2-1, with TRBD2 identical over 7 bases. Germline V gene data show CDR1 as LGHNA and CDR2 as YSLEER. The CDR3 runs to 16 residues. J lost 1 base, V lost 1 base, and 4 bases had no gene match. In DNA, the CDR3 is TGCGCCAGCAGCCAAGTCCTAGCGGTGTCCTACAATGAGCAGTTCTTC. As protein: CASSQVLAVSYNEQFF.

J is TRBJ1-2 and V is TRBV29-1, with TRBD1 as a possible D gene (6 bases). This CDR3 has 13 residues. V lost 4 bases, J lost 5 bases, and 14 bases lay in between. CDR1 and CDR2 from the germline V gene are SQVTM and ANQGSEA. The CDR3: CSVVGTPIYGYTF. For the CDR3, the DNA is TGCAGCGTTGTAGGGACACCGATTTATGGCTACACCTTC.

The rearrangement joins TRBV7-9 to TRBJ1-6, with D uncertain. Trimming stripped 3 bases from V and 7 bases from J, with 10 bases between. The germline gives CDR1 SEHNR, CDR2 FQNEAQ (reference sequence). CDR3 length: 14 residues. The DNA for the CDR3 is TGTGCCAGCAGCTTCCACGGACTAAATTCACCCCTCCACTTT. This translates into CASSFHGLNSPLHF.

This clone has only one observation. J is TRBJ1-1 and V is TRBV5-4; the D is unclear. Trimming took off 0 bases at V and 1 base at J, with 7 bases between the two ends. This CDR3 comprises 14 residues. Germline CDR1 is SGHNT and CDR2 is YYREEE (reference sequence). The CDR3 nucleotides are TGTGCCAGCAGCTTGGTGCGGGAGAACACTGAAGCTTTCTTT. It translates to CASSLVRENTEAFF.

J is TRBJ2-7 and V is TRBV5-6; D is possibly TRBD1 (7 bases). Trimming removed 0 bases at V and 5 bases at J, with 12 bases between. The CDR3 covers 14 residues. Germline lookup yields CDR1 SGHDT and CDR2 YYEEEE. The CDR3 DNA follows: TGTGCCAGCAGCTTGGGCAGGGGGGTTCACGAGCAGTACTTC. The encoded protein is CASSLGRGVHEQYF.

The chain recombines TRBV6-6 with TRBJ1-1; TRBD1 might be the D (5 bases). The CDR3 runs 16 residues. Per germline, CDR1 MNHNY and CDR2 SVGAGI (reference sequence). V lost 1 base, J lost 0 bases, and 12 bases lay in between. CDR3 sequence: CASSYFPGSMNTEAFF. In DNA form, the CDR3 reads TGTGCCAGCAGTTACTTTCCAGGGTCTATGAACACTGAAGCTTTCTTT.

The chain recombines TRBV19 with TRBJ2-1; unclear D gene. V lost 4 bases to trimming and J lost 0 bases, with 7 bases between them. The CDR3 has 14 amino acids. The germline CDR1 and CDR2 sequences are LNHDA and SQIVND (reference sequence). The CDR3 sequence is CASSSVSSYNEQFF. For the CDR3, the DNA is TGTGCCAGTAGTAGCGTGAGCTCCTACAATGAGCAGTTCTTC. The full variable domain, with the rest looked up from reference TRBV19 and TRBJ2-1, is DGGITQSPKYLFRKEGQNVTLSCEQNLNHDAMYWYRQDPGQGLRLIYYSQIVNDFQKGDIAEGYSVSREKKESFPLTVTSAQKNPTAFYLCASSSVSSYNEQFFGPGTRLTVL.

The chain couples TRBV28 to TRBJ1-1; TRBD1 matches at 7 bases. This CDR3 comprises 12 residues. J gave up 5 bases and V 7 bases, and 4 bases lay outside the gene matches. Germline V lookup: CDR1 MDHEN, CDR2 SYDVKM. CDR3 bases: TGTGCCAGCAACTACAGGGGAACTGAAGCTTTCTTT. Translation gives CASNYRGTEAFF.

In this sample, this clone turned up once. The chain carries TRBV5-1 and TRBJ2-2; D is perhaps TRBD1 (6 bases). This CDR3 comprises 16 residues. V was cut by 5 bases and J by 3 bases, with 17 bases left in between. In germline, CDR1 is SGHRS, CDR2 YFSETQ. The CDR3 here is CASRPTGNRDTGELFF. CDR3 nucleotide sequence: TGCGCCAGCAGACCAACAGGGAATCGGGACACCGGGGAGCTGTTTTTT.

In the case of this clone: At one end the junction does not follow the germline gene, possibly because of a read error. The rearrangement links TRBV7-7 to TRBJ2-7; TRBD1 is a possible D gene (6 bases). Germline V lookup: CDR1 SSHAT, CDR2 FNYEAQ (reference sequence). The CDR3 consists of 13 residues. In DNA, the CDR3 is TGTGCTAGCAGCTTAGACAGGTCCTACGAGCAGTACTTC. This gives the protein CASSLDRSYEQYF.

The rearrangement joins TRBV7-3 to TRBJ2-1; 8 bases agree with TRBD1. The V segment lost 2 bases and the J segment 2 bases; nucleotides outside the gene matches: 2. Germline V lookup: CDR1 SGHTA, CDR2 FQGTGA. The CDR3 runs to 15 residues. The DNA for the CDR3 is TGTGCCAGCAGCTTAGGGACAGGACCCTACAATGAGCAGTTCTTC. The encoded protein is CASSLGTGPYNEQFF.

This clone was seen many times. CDR3 residues: CASSPGVPGGLANEKLFF. The CDR3 nucleotides are TGTGCCAGCAGTCCGGGAGTCCCCGGAGGGTTAGCTAATGAAAAACTGTTTTTT. The chain employs TRBV27 and TRBJ1-4; D uncertain. V was cut by 5 bases and J by 3 bases, with 22 bases left in between. CDR3 length: 18 amino acids. Germline CDR1 reads MNHEY; CDR2 reads SMNVEV (reference sequence).